This T cell receptor beta chain was identified in a study of blood T cell repertoires in COVID-19. Study-level information: Italy, Spain and the United States were the sources of the convalescent and acute COVID-19 samples. T cells, B-cell-depleted T cells, or PBMCs provided the cDNA or gDNA that served as material.

Repertoires were generated with immunoSEQ multiplex PCR, while TCRdb's copy carries only in-frame clones and drops some. The sample has about 150,000 clones; approximately 88% are singletons. Trimming cost V 3 bases and J 1 base, with 12 bases left between them. Germline values: CDR1 LNHDA, CDR2 SQIVND (reference sequence). The CDR3 contains 15 residues. Material for sequencing was peripheral blood. The chain recombines TRBV19 with TRBJ2-5; TRBD1 is a possible D gene (5 bases). The receptor's source is a woman aged 50 to 60 with acute or convalescent COVID-19. CDR3 coding DNA: TGTGCCAGTAGTATTGATTATAGGGGCCAAGAGACCCAGTACTTC. Its protein is CASSIDYRGQETQYF.